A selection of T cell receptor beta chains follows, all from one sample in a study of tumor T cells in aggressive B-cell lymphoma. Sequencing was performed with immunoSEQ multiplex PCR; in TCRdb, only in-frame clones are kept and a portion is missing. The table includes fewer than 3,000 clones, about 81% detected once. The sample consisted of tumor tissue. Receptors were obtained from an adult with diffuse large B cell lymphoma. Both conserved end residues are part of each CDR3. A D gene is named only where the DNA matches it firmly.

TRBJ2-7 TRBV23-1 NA CASSPRRGPPYEQYF
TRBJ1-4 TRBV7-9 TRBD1 CASRSYQGGLNEKLFF
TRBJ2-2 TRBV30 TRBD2 CAWSRLERGGFTGELFF
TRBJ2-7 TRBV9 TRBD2 CASSVGLAGVEQYF
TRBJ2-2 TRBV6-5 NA CASRAGGEVSGELFF
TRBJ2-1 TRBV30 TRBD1 CAWNFNRGHEQFF
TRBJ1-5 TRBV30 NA CAWSPAGNQPQHF
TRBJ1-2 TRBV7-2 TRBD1 CASSLTGTGASNYGYTF
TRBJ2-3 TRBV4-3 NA CASSLYRAVTTDTQYF
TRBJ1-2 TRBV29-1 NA CSVELGRRGGYTF
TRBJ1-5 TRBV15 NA CATSSRGGQSNQPQHF
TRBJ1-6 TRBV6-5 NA CASSYARGSPLHF
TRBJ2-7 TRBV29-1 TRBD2 CSVSGGVLYEQYF
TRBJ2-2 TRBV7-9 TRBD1 CASITTGLSNTGELFF
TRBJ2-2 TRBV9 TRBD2 CASSTSDISGGYTGELFF
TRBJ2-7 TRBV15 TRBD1 CATSRLKGQSYEQYF
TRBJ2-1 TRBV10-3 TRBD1 CAIMEDRGGSNEQFF
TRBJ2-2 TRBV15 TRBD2 CATSSWTSGNTGELFF
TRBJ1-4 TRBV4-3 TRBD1 CASSQGMQRTGNEKLFF
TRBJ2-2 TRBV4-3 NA CASSQDQGPGELFF
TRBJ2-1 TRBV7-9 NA CASSLEHEQFF
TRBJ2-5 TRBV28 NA CASSLSLGAQETQYF
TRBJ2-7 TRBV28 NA CASSLGQGARGIVYEQYF
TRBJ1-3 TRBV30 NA CAWTVSGNTIYF
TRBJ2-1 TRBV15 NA CATSTRDRSNEQFF
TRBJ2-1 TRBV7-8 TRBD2 CASSFRTSNEQFF
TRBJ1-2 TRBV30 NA CAFAGGRYGYTF
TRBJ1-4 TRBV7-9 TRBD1 CACRCYQGGLNEKLFF
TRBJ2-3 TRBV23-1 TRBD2 CASSQGILSGRALTDTQYF
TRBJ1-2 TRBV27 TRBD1 CASSLGTAYGYTF
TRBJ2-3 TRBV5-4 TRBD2 CASSLLAGGATDTQYF
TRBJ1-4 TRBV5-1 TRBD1 CASSQRQGGNEKLFF
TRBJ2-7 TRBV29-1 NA CSFTGQYEQYF
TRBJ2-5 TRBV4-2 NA CASSQGQNQETQYF
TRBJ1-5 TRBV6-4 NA CASSDNPNQPQHF
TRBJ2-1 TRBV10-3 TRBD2 CAISETALLAGGPKSSYNEQFF
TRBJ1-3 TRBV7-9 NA CASSLAVALAFSGNTIYF